The clone carrying this TCR beta chain appeared a few times. The antigen remains unidentified. CDR1 is DFQATT and CDR2 is SNEGSKA in the germline V gene (reference sequence). V was clipped by 3 bases and J by 1 base, with 15 bases between them. This CDR3 comprises 15 residues. The source of the sample is a study of T cell repertoires in cytomegalovirus infection. About the study: CMV infection together with matching HLA type was indicated by public TCR beta signatures. Study conclusions and caveats: The study identified carriers of CMV plus the relevant HLA from cumulative public TCR beta family frequency. Across the ex vivo response, the dominant clonotypes were HLA-C-restricted CMV-specific TCR beta clonotypes.

From the reads, TCRdb called clonotypes with MiXCR, one entry per CDR3 protein. The profile shows about 130,000 distinct CDR3 sequences, 20% to 30% of them singletons. The chain joins TRBV20-1 to TRBJ2-5; perhaps TRBD2 as D (5 bases). The source is a human donor in good health (CMV status not recorded). Some clones in this sample may be carry-over from other donors' samples. The sequencing sample was made of PBMCs, sequenced either directly or after in vitro stimulation (not recorded which). The CDR3 spells CSASWWSRGQETQYF. In DNA form, the CDR3 reads TGCAGTGCTAGTTGGTGGTCCCGGGGCCAAGAGACCCAGTACTTC.